Listed below are T cell receptor beta chains from one sample, sequenced in a study of T cell changes during pregnancy in multiple sclerosis. Sequencing used immunoSEQ multiplex PCR; TCRdb keeps in-frame clones, though not all of them. Of about 40,000 clones in the sample, 90% to 95% were seen once. The material was CD8+ T cells from peripheral blood mononuclear cells, obtained before pregnancy. Every receptor here comes from a female donor with multiple sclerosis, enrolled in a pregnancy study. The CDR3 runs from the conserved cysteine through the conserved F or W. D genes are given only for firm matches. A row's size may be missing; if present it is once, few, many or a size class.

D gene	J gene	clone size	V gene	CDR3 DNA	CDR3 protein
.	TRBJ2-1	.	TRBV7-6	TGTGCCAGCAGCCTCCGGAACAGAGTTGATGAGCAGTTCTTC	CASSLRNRVDEQFF
.	TRBJ2-5	.	TRBV4-1	TGCGCCAGCAGCCAAGTGGGAGGTACAGAGACCCAGTACTTC	CASSQVGGTETQYF
TRBD2	TRBJ2-1	.	TRBV7-8	TGTGCCAGCACCTTGGGGTCTAGCGGGAGTAACGATGAGCAGTTCTTC	CASTLGSSGSNDEQFF
TRBD2	TRBJ2-1	once	TRBV15	TGTGCCACCTTCACTAGCGGGAGGCCGTACAATGAGCAGTTCTTC	CATFTSGRPYNEQFF
.	TRBJ2-7	.	TRBV2	TGTGCCAGCAGGACAGTCCACGCTCTCTACGAGCAGTACTTC	CASRTVHALYEQYF
.	TRBJ2-3	.	TRBV9	TGTGCCAGCAGCGTAGTGGCTAGTTGGTCCACAGATACGCAGTATTTT	CASSVVASWSTDTQYF
.	TRBJ2-3	.	TRBV5-4	TGTGCCAGCAGCTTCGGGGTGGGCGGCACAGATACGCAGTATTTT	CASSFGVGGTDTQYF
TRBD2	TRBJ2-7	.	TRBV27	TGTGCCAGCAGGGGACTAGCTTACGAGCAGTACTTC	CASRGLAYEQYF
TRBD1	TRBJ2-1	.	TRBV13	TGTGCCAGCAGCGTTACAGGGGGCGCAGAATACAATGAGCAGTTCTTC	CASSVTGGAEYNEQFF
TRBD2	TRBJ2-5	.	TRBV27	TGTGCCAGCAGTTTATTAGCGGGTCAAGAGACCCAGTACTTC	CASSLLAGQETQYF
TRBD1	TRBJ1-2	.	TRBV25-1	TGTGCCAGCAGTGGACCGACAGGGCCCTTCGAAGGCTACACCTTC	CASSGPTGPFEGYTF
.	TRBJ1-1	.	TRBV7-3	TGTGCCAGCAGCTTAACTCTGAGACATCGCCCTAACACTGAAGCTTTCTTT	CASSLTLRHRPNTEAFF
TRBD2	TRBJ2-1	.	TRBV6-5	TGTGCCAGCAGGCCCCGAGCGGGGGAGAACAATGAGCAGTTCTTC	CASRPRAGENNEQFF
TRBD2	TRBJ2-3	once	TRBV13	TGTGCCAGCAGCGCTCGGGGGGCAGATACGCAGTATTTT	CASSARGADTQYF
.	TRBJ1-1	.	TRBV28	TGTGCCAGTCTAACGTTGACAGCTACACTGAACACTGAAGCTTTCTTT	CASLTLTATLNTEAFF
TRBD1	TRBJ1-5	few	TRBV25-1	TGTGCCAGCGGAGGACAGGGGAATAGCAATCAGCCCCAGCATTTT	CASGGQGNSNQPQHF
TRBD2	TRBJ2-1	.	TRBV5-1	TGCGCCAGCAGCTTGAGCGGCCTCGGCGGGAGCAGCTCCTACAATGAGCAGTTCTTC	CASSLSGLGGSSSYNEQFF
TRBD1	TRBJ2-1	.	TRBV10-3	TGTGCCATCAGGGGGGACAGGGGGGGCAATGAGCAGTTCTTC	CAIRGDRGGNEQFF
TRBD1	TRBJ1-1	once	TRBV19	TGTGCCAGTAGTATGGGGACAGCGAACACTGAAGCTTTCTTT	CASSMGTANTEAFF
TRBD2	TRBJ2-1	once	TRBV19	TGTGCCAGTAGTAAGGGACTAGCGGGTCCCAATGAGCAGTTCTTC	CASSKGLAGPNEQFF
TRBD1	TRBJ1-2	once	TRBV29-1	TGCAGCGTTGAAGGGGGGACAGGAGCTAACTATGGCTACACCTTC	CSVEGGTGANYGYTF
.	TRBJ2-3	.	TRBV27	TGTGCCAGCATCGGGAGTAGCACAGATACGCAGTATTTT	CASIGSSTDTQYF
TRBD2	TRBJ2-7	.	TRBV4-1	TGCGCCAGCAGCCAAGAGGCGGGAGCTACCTACGAGCAGTACTTC	CASSQEAGATYEQYF
.	TRBJ2-7	.	TRBV4-3	TGCGCCAGCAGCCAAGGATCGCGGGACGCTAACTCCTACGAGCAGTACTTC	CASSQGSRDANSYEQYF
TRBD1	TRBJ2-7	medium-sized	TRBV5-1	TGCGCCAGCAGTCACGGACAGGCCGCCAAGTTCTACGAGCAGTACTTC	CASSHGQAAKFYEQYF
.	TRBJ2-7	.	TRBV5-6	TGTGCCAGCAGCTTGGGGGAGGAACAGGGGAACCCCTCGTACTTC	CASSLGEEQGNPSYF
TRBD1	TRBJ1-5	.	TRBV6-1	TGTGCCAGCAGTGAAGAGTGGAGGGGGCGAGTGGATCAGCCCCAGCATTTT	CASSEEWRGRVDQPQHF
TRBD1	TRBJ2-7	.	TRBV11-2	TGTGCCAGCAGCTTAGCTTCGGGCGGACAGGGGGTATACGAGCAGTACTTC	CASSLASGGQGVYEQYF
.	TRBJ2-1	once	TRBV7-9	TGTGCCAGCAGCTTAGTCACCAGGGATCATGAGCAGTTCTTC	CASSLVTRDHEQFF
TRBD1	TRBJ2-7	.	TRBV4-3	TGCGCCAGCAGCCCGAGCCGGGACAGGGATTACGAGCAGTACTTC	CASSPSRDRDYEQYF
TRBD1	TRBJ2-1	medium-sized	TRBV4-1	TGCGCCAGCAGCCAAGAAAGATGGGACAGAAGGCGAGAGGGGCAGTTCTTC	CASSQERWDRRREGQFF
.	TRBJ2-1	.	TRBV11-2	TGTGCCAGCAGCCCTCTAAGCGGGTCGCAGTTCTTC	CASSPLSGSQFF
TRBD2	TRBJ2-7	.	TRBV27	TGTGCCAGCAGCCACGGCGGGAGCTCCTACGAGCAGTACTTC	CASSHGGSSYEQYF
.	TRBJ1-5	.	TRBV27	TGTGCCAGCAGTAAGGGACACCGAAATCAGCCCCAGCATTTT	CASSKGHRNQPQHF
TRBD1	TRBJ2-7	.	TRBV5-1	TGCGCCAGCAGCTTGGTGCCAGGGGGCTACGAGCAGTACTTC	CASSLVPGGYEQYF
.	TRBJ1-1	.	TRBV10-2	TGCGCCAGCAGTGACTTCCAGGGGAACACTGAAGCTTTCTTT	CASSDFQGNTEAFF
TRBD2	TRBJ2-1	.	TRBV2	TGTGCCAGCAGGGTGGGCGGGAGAAGTTCCTACAATGAGCAGTTCTTC	CASRVGGRSSYNEQFF
TRBD1	TRBJ1-4	.	TRBV19	TGTGCCAGTAGTATGGCGGGGACAGTTGAAAAACTGTTTTTT	CASSMAGTVEKLFF
.	TRBJ2-1	once	TRBV11-1	TGTGCCAGCAGCTTACAGGGGTACAATGAGCAGTTCTTC	CASSLQGYNEQFF
TRBD1	TRBJ2-3	.	TRBV6-4	TGTGCCAGCATTGAAACCACAGGGGGCCCCACAGATACGCAGTATTTT	CASIETTGGPTDTQYF
TRBD1	TRBJ1-2	.	TRBV6-5	TGTGCCAGCAGCTGGGGACAGGCTAACTATGGCTACACCTTC	CASSWGQANYGYTF
TRBD1	TRBJ2-7	.	TRBV25-1	TGTGCCAGCAAACCTGACGAGGGACAGGGTATCTACGAGCAGTACTTC	CASKPDEGQGIYEQYF